Sequencing of this T cell receptor beta chain was carried out in a study of glioma-infiltrating T cells (dated by TCRdb to the mid-2010s). Some background on the complete study: TCR alpha- and beta-chain repertoires were sequenced from glioma tissue, non-neoplastic brain tissue and matched peripheral blood mononuclear cells. Three low-grade glioma patients, eight or nine primary glioblastoma patients and three non-glioma patients contributing non-neoplastic brain tissue were included in the paired cohort. To gauge divergence between tissue and blood T-cell populations, every tissue-infiltrating repertoire was compared against the peripheral blood repertoire from the same patient. What the work shows at the level of the full study, not this receptor alone: Group comparisons were based on small numbers of patients: three non-neoplastic, three low-grade glioma and roughly eight glioblastoma patients. VJ-independent divergence between tissue and blood was below expectation in non-neoplastic patients but above expectation in all gliomas, especially low-grade gliomas. Very few CDR3 sequences were shared between tissue and blood, attributed to high CDR3 diversity and limited sampling.

CDR1 MDHEN and CDR2 SYDVKM are derived from the germline V gene. Deletion took 3 bases off V and 3 bases off J, with a span of 9 bases between the germline ends. The CDR3 has 13 amino acids, counting the end cysteine and phenylalanine. Solely the CDR3 DNA is kept, with 39 bases framed from the first base. With regard to this clonotype: The target of this receptor is not known. Per-nucleotide qualities are absent, and no much larger clonotype sits a single base away.

The iRepertoire nested amplicon-rescue multiplex PCR (arm-PCR) platform was used to amplify TCR alpha and beta CDR3 regions from RNA. One-step reverse transcription and amplification used roughly 90-400 ng of tissue mRNA or PBMC total RNA as input. Following bead purification, Illumina adapters were added by a secondary multiplex PCR, and libraries between 200 and 400 bp were gel-purified. Demultiplexing relied on internal 6-nucleotide barcodes carried by the libraries. The libraries were sequenced on an Illumina MiSeq using 2x220 or 2x250 nucleotide paired-end reads. Processing in the source paper ran as follows. Paired reads were merged using FLASH 1.2.11 and were aligned to the GRCh37 human genome using BWA-MEM, after which TRA and TRB reads were extracted. For V and J assignment, an IMGT-derived reference of cassette sequences and CDR3 motifs that included pseudogenes was used. Three-frame translation of reads was performed, and productive CDR3s were defined as those with a C...FGXG motif and no stop codons. Unique combinations of V-J cassette pair and CDR3 amino acid sequence were defined as clonotypes. Reads were filtered by Hamming distance, with the threshold set by the sequence error rate of each sample in mapped regions. TCRdb reprocessing: public reads trimmed at Q25 with fastp, clones called with MiXCR, in-frame beta chains kept. Duplicate CDR3 protein sequences are folded into a single record with the most common DNA and genes. The V and J calls were not made by the authors but by TCRdb's processing. The sample profile shows over 100,000 distinct CDR3 sequences; about 25% of them were found once. Under 45% of the sample is held by the ten biggest clonotypes.

Specimen: glioma tissue, nonneoplastic brain tissue, or PBMCs (not recorded which). The sequence came from a human donor with low-grade glioma or glioblastoma, undergoing nonglioma brain surgery, or in good health (not recorded which). This receptor chain uses TRBV28 and TRBJ2-7; the D gene lacks a confident call. The nucleotide sequence reads TGTGCCAGCAGTTTGACTGGGTTCTACGAGCAGTACTTC. Protein translation: CASSLTGFYEQYF. With the rest looked up from the reference TRBV28 and TRBJ2-7 genes rather than sequenced, the full variable domain is DVKVTQSSRYLVKRTGEKVFLECVQDMDHENMFWYRQDPGLGLRLIYFSYDVKMKEKGDIPEGYSVSREKKERFSLILESASTNQTSMYLCASSLTGFYEQYFGPGTRLTVT.